The clone carrying this TCR beta chain was observed a few times. No antigen is known for it. Sequenced by immunoSEQ multiplex PCR; TCRdb stores in-frame clones only, minus some. The table records 34,000 or so clones, around 72% of them present only once. The data were taken from a study of T cells in tumors after PD-1 blockade. Overall study: Patients received pembrolizumab 200 mg every 3 weeks or cemiplimab 350 mg every 2 weeks. During anti-PD-1 treatment, some patients continued daily vismodegib 150 mg.

Study-wide results and limits: Approximately 41% of tumor TCR clonotypes were also found in blood.

The CDR3 is 13 amino acids. The V gene lost 6 bases and the J gene lost 4 bases, with 10 bases spanning the gap. CDR1 is MNHEY and CDR2 is SVGAGI in the germline V gene. The starting material was PBMCs, obtained after anti-PD-1 treatment. The TCR originated in a human donor with basal cell carcinoma. The V and J genes are TRBV6-5 and TRBJ1-3, with D hard to call. The CDR3 DNA follows: TGTGCCAGCAGCTACGTTTCGGGAAACACCATATATTTT. Its protein product is CASSYVSGNTIYF.